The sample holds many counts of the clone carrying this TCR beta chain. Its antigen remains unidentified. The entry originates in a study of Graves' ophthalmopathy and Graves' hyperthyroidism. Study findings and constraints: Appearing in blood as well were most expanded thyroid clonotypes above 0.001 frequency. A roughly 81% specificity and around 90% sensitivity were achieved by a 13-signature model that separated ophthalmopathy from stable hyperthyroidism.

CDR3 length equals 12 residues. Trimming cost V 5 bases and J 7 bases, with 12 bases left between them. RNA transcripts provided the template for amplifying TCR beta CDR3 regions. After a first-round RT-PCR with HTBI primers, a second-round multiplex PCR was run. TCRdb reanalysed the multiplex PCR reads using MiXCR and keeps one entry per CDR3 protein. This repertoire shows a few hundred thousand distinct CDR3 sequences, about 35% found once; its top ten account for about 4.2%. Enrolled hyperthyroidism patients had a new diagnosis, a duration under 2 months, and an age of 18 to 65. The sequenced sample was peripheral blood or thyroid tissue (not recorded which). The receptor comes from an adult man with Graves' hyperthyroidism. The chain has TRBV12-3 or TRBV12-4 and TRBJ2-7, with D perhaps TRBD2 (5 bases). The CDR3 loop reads CASSSKGGEQYF. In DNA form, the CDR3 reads TGTGCCAGCAGTAGCAAAGGAGGAGAGCAGTACTTC.